A selection of T cell receptor beta chains follows, all from one sample in a study of response to subunit inactivated influenza vaccine. TCRdb re-derived calls from the RT-PCR reads in MiXCR, one entry per CDR3 protein. The table shows 400,000 to 550,000 distinct CDR3 sequences, with 25% occurring only once. The sample consisted of CD4+ T cells sorted from PBMCs, taken 4 to 6 days after vaccination. These receptors were obtained from a man in his fifties or sixties who received an inactivated influenza vaccine. Each CDR3 is given with its conserved first and last residue. The D gene is left open where the match is weak. Some rows mark clone size as missing; the rest say once, few, many or name a class of expanded clone.

>TRBV28|-|-|16|TRBJ2-2
TGTGCCAGCAGTTTAATTTCGGTCGTGAACACCGGGGAGCTGTTTTTT
CASSLISVVNTGELFF
>TRBV9|few|-|15|TRBJ1-6
TGTGCCAGCAGCGTAGGGGTCAGGGGTAATTCACCCCTCCACTTT
CASSVGVRGNSPLHF
>TRBV10-3|many|-|14|TRBJ2-3
TGTGCCATCAGTGATCCCACAAGCACAGATACGCAGTATTTT
CAISDPTSTDTQYF
>TRBV5-1|few|TRBD1|16|TRBJ2-6
TGCGCCAGCAGCGCCGGACAGGGGACTGGGGCCAACGTCCTGACTTTC
CASSAGQGTGANVLTF
>TRBV20-1|-|-|15|TRBJ1-1
TGCAGTGTCCTCGAACCGGGGGGCTTGACCACTGAAGCTTTCTTT
CSVLEPGGLTTEAFF
>TRBV10-3|-|TRBD1|17|TRBJ2-2
TGTGCCATCAGAGATCCCAATAGAGGGGGCGACGCCGGGGAGCTGTTTTTT
CAIRDPNRGGDAGELFF
>TRBV4-3|few|-|14|TRBJ2-5
TGCGCCAGCAGCGATGGGTCAGGGGAGGAGACCCAGTACTTC
CASSDGSGEETQYF
>TRBV5-1|-|-|16|TRBJ2-3
TGCGCCAGCAGCTTGGGGGCAGGCACCAACACAGATACGCAGTATTTT
CASSLGAGTNTDTQYF
>TRBV12-3/TRBV12-4|-|-|14|TRBJ2-2
TGTGCCAGCAGTTTGGGCCCGCCGACCGGGGAGCTGTTTTTT
CASSLGPPTGELFF
>TRBV7-9|-|TRBD1|17|TRBJ2-3
TGTGCCAGCAGGCGGTCCCGGGACAGGGTTTTCACAGATACGCAGTATTTT
CASRRSRDRVFTDTQYF
>TRBV5-5|few|-|15|TRBJ2-5
TGTGCCAGCAGATCACGGGACACCCACCAAGAGACCCAGTACTTC
CASRSRDTHQETQYF
>TRBV12-3/TRBV12-4|-|TRBD2|14|TRBJ2-7
TGTGCCAGCAGTTCTAGCGGGAGTTGGTCCGAGCAGTACTTC
CASSSSGSWSEQYF
>TRBV24-1|few|-|14|TRBJ1-5
TGTGCCACCAGTCAGGGTGAGGGCAATCAGCCCCAGCATTTT
CATSQGEGNQPQHF
>TRBV13|-|TRBD1|14|TRBJ2-7
TGTGCCAGCAGCCAGGACAGGCAACCATACGAGCAGTACTTC
CASSQDRQPYEQYF
>TRBV5-1|-|TRBD1|15|TRBJ2-7
TGCGCCAGCAGTCATTTATCGGACAGGGGCTACGAGCAGTACTTC
CASSHLSDRGYEQYF
>TRBV7-9|few|-|15|TRBJ2-1
TGTGCCAGCAGCTTATGGAGTGTGGTGGACAATGAGCAGTTCTTC
CASSLWSVVDNEQFF
>TRBV20-1|-|-|16|TRBJ1-1
TGCAGTGCTAGTTCCCAAGGACAGTTCGCTAACACTGAAGCTTTCTTT
CSASSQGQFANTEAFF
>TRBV6-5|-|TRBD1|16|TRBJ2-7
TGTGCCAGCAGTTACGCCCCGGGACAGGCCCCGGGGGAGCAGTACTTC
CASSYAPGQAPGEQYF
>TRBV20-1|-|TRBD2|14|TRBJ2-1
TGCAGTGCTAGAGATCTTCTAGCGGCCAATGAGCAGTTCTTC
CSARDLLAANEQFF
>TRBV5-1|-|TRBD2|16|TRBJ2-3
TGCGCCAGCAGCCGTGACCGGACTAGGTACACAGATACGCAGTATTTT
CASSRDRTRYTDTQYF
>TRBV20-1|-|-|13|TRBJ2-1
TGCTCTGCGACAGGCACTTCCTACAATGAGCAGTTCTTC
CSATGTSYNEQFF
>TRBV6-5|many|-|15|TRBJ1-4
TGTGCCAGCAGTTACGGCGGGGATAGGTCGGAAAAACTGTTTTTT
CASSYGGDRSEKLFF
>TRBV20-1|-|TRBD1|17|TRBJ2-4
TGCTGTGCTAGACCGCTGGGACAGCTGGGAGACAAAAACATTCAGTACTTC
CCARPLGQLGDKNIQYF
>TRBV6-2/TRBV6-3|-|TRBD2|16|TRBJ2-3
TGTGCCAGCAGTTCTCTAGCGGGGCCCACTCCGGGGACGCAGTATTTT
CASSSLAGPTPGTQYF
>TRBV6-1|few|TRBD1|14|TRBJ2-3
TGTGCCAGTAGAGGGGCAGGGGGCGGCCATACGCAGTATTTT
CASRGAGGGHTQYF
>TRBV12-3/TRBV12-4|-|TRBD2|16|TRBJ2-7
TGTGCCAGCAGTTTTAGCGGGAGTGGGTCCGCTAGCGAGCAGTACTTC
CASSFSGSGSASEQYF